These 3 T cell receptor beta chains originate from one sample sequenced in a study of cytomegalovirus exposure and HLA in healthy donors. Assay used: immunoSEQ multiplex PCR; TCRdb lists only in-frame clones, some missing. This table holds under 200,000 clones, roughly 90% found once. What was sequenced was PBMCs. Source of these receptors: a woman aged 18-30 years in good health and CMV-seropositive.

V is TRBV10-3 and J is TRBJ2-1, with D possibly being TRBD1 (6 bases). V lost 3 bases to trimming and J lost 0 bases, with 15 bases between them. CDR3 length: 17 amino acids. CDR1 and CDR2 (germline): ENHRY, SYGVKD. For the CDR3, the DNA is TGTGCCATCAGTGAAGGGACACCAGACCGCTCCTACAATGAGCAGTTCTTC. Amino acids: CAISEGTPDRSYNEQFF.

This rearrangement joins TRBV6-5 to TRBJ1-4; 9 bases are shared with TRBD1. This CDR3 spans 15 amino acids. Germline-derived CDR1 and CDR2 are MNHEY and SVGAGI. Unmatched junction bases numbered 5, after V lost 2 bases and J lost 7 bases. The CDR3 here is CASSYTGQGGEKLFF. Here the CDR3 DNA reads TGTGCCAGCAGTTACACGGGACAGGGAGGTGAAAAACTGTTTTTT.

This rearrangement joins TRBV19 to TRBJ1-1; D is unclear. Germline V gives CDR1 LNHDA, CDR2 SQIVND (reference sequence). The CDR3 covers 15 residues. V was shortened by 6 bases and J by 1 base, with 15 bases between the two germline ends. The chain's CDR3 is CASSDYVAGNTEAFF. CDR3 DNA: TGTGCCAGTAGCGATTACGTGGCAGGGAACACTGAAGCTTTCTTT.